The following is a TCR beta chain sequence with its context. The trim removed 6 bases at V and 3 bases at J, leaving 6 bases unmatched. From germline, CDR1 is DFQATT and CDR2 SNEGSKA (reference sequence). The length of the CDR3 is 14 residues. Amplification yielded TCR beta CDR3 regions, with RNA transcripts as the source. When the TCR CDR3 underwent first-round RT-PCR, the HTBI primer set was used. From the multiplex PCR reads, TCRdb called clonotypes with MiXCR, one entry per CDR3 protein. This table holds roughly 530,000 distinct CDR3 sequences, roughly 15% found once. This record comes from a study of T cells in Graves' hyperthyroidism and ophthalmopathy.

The receptor comes from a woman younger than 30 with Graves' ophthalmopathy. The specimen sequenced was blood. This rearrangement joins TRBV20-1 to TRBJ2-7, with 12 bases that match TRBD2. In nucleotides, the CDR3 is TGCAGTGCGGCTCGGACTAGCGGGATCTACGAGCAGTACTTC. This sequence encodes CSAARTSGIYEQYF.